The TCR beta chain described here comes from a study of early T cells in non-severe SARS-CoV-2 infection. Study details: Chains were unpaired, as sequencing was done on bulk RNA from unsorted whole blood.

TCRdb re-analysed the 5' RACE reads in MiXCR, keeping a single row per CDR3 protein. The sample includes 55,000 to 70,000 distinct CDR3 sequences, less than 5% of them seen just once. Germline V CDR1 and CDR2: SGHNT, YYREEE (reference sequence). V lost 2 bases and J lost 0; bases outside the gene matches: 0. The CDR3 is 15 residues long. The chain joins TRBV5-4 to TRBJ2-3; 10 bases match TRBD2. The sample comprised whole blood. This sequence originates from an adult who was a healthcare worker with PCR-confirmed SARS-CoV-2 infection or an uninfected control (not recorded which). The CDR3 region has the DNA TGTGCCAGCAGCTTTAGCGGGGGGAGCACAGATACGCAGTATTTT. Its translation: CASSFSGGSTDTQYF.